A selection of T cell receptor beta chains follows, all from one sample in a study of T-cell memory formation after mild COVID-19. TCRdb re-analysed the 5' RACE reads in MiXCR, keeping a single row per CDR3 protein. The sample has about 110,000 distinct CDR3 sequences, 15% to 20% seen once. The sequencing input was PBMCs or a T cell subset sorted from them (not recorded which). All receptors derive from a man aged 18 to 30 who had mild COVID-19 (a few samples of this study predate the infection). Cell type and time point are not known. The CDR3 runs from the conserved cysteine through the conserved F or W. Each record gives: clone size, J gene, V gene, D gene, CDR3 protein, CDR3 DNA. The D gene is left open where the match is weak. Size values are once, few and many counts, or a class for expanded clones, and some rows have none.

size: many; J: TRBJ2-1; V: TRBV5-6; D: NA; CDR3: CASSPSFLYNEQFF; DNA: TGTGCCAGCAGCCCCTCCTTCCTCTACAATGAGCAGTTCTTC
size: NA; J: TRBJ2-1; V: TRBV4-1; D: TRBD2; CDR3: CASSQGLAGTYNEQFF; DNA: TGCGCCAGCAGCCAGGGACTAGCGGGGACCTACAATGAGCAGTTCTTC
size: few; J: TRBJ2-3; V: TRBV20-1; D: TRBD1; CDR3: CSASLRRQGEDTQYF; DNA: TGCAGTGCTAGCCTTCGGAGACAGGGAGAGGATACGCAGTATTTT
size: many; J: TRBJ1-6; V: TRBV5-1; D: NA; CDR3: CASSLKSDSPLHF; DNA: TGCGCCAGCAGCTTGAAATCCGATTCACCCCTCCACTTT
size: NA; J: TRBJ2-5; V: TRBV12-3/TRBV12-4; D: NA; CDR3: CASSLVYASQETQYF; DNA: TGTGCCAGCAGTTTAGTCTACGCATCCCAAGAGACCCAGTACTTC
size: many; J: TRBJ2-3; V: TRBV7-9; D: NA; CDR3: CASSLGLDWGTSTDTQYF; DNA: TGTGCCAGCAGCTTAGGACTAGATTGGGGCACTAGCACAGATACGCAGTATTTT
size: few; J: TRBJ1-1; V: TRBV9; D: NA; CDR3: CASSVEGGRLAFF; DNA: TGTGCCAGCAGCGTAGAGGGGGGGAGGTTAGCTTTCTTT
size: many; J: TRBJ2-5; V: TRBV24-1; D: NA; CDR3: CATSDSRPGHETQYF; DNA: TGTGCCACCAGTGACTCCAGACCCGGGCATGAGACCCAGTACTTC
size: NA; J: TRBJ2-3; V: TRBV5-1; D: TRBD2; CDR3: CASSPGTSRADTQYF; DNA: TGCGCCAGCAGCCCCGGGACTAGCCGGGCAGATACGCAGTATTTT
size: NA; J: TRBJ2-1; V: TRBV27; D: TRBD1; CDR3: CASSLNRGNNEQFF; DNA: TGTGCCAGCAGTTTAAACAGGGGAAACAATGAGCAGTTCTTC
size: few; J: TRBJ2-4; V: TRBV12-3/TRBV12-4; D: NA; CDR3: CASSLQREKNIQYF; DNA: TGTGCCAGCAGTTTACAGAGAGAGAAAAACATTCAGTACTTC
size: NA; J: TRBJ2-3; V: TRBV7-9; D: NA; CDR3: CASSPLGADTQYF; DNA: TGTGCCAGCAGCCCCCTTGGGGCAGATACGCAGTATTTT
size: few; J: TRBJ1-2; V: TRBV7-9; D: NA; CDR3: CASRLGGGSDYGYTF; DNA: TGTGCCAGCAGGCTAGGCGGAGGCAGCGACTATGGCTACACCTTC
size: NA; J: TRBJ1-1; V: TRBV5-1; D: NA; CDR3: CASSPFRATLSEAFF; DNA: TGCGCCAGCAGTCCATTCAGGGCAACTCTTTCTGAAGCTTTCTTT
size: NA; J: TRBJ2-7; V: TRBV5-6; D: TRBD1; CDR3: CASSMGTAYEQYF; DNA: TGTGCCAGCAGCATGGGGACAGCTTACGAGCAGTACTTC
size: NA; J: TRBJ1-2; V: TRBV4-2; D: TRBD1; CDR3: CASSQDGLTGGGYTF; DNA: TGTGCCAGCAGCCAAGACGGATTGACAGGGGGCGGCTACACCTTC
size: few; J: TRBJ2-3; V: TRBV12-3/TRBV12-4; D: NA; CDR3: CASRMSDTQYF; DNA: TGTGCCAGCAGGATGTCAGATACGCAGTATTTT
size: few; J: TRBJ2-1; V: TRBV10-3; D: NA; CDR3: CAISRAGNTYNEQFF; DNA: TGTGCCATCAGCCGGGCAGGGAATACCTACAATGAGCAGTTCTTC
size: few; J: TRBJ1-1; V: TRBV28; D: TRBD1; CDR3: CASNTGTGDTEAFF; DNA: TGTGCCAGTAATACCGGGACAGGGGACACTGAAGCTTTCTTT
size: few; J: TRBJ1-1; V: TRBV18; D: TRBD1; CDR3: CASSSAQGAHTEAFF; DNA: TGTGCCAGCTCATCCGCTCAGGGGGCGCACACTGAAGCTTTCTTT
size: NA; J: TRBJ2-3; V: TRBV7-2; D: NA; CDR3: CASSPRPQGTDTQYF; DNA: TGTGCCAGCAGCCCACGACCCCAGGGCACAGATACGCAGTATTTT
size: few; J: TRBJ1-5; V: TRBV5-1; D: NA; CDR3: CASSLEGGQPQHF; DNA: TGCGCCAGCAGCTTGGAAGGGGGTCAGCCCCAGCATTTT
size: NA; J: TRBJ1-5; V: TRBV6-2/TRBV6-3; D: TRBD1; CDR3: CASTNRGGRQPQHF; DNA: TGTGCCAGCACCAACAGGGGGGGGCGGCAGCCCCAGCATTTT
size: few; J: TRBJ1-3; V: TRBV10-3; D: NA; CDR3: CATRPRIGNTIYF; DNA: TGTGCCACCCGCCCAAGAATCGGGAACACCATATATTTT
size: few; J: TRBJ2-2; V: TRBV10-3; D: TRBD1; CDR3: CATSPGQVTGELFF; DNA: TGTGCCACTTCACCGGGACAGGTTACCGGGGAGCTGTTTTTT
size: few; J: TRBJ1-6; V: TRBV20-1; D: NA; CDR3: CSATNRVGSPLHF; DNA: TGCAGTGCTACCAACAGGGTGGGATCACCCCTCCACTTT
size: NA; J: TRBJ1-2; V: TRBV6-5; D: TRBD1; CDR3: CASSRPGTGLGNYGYTF; DNA: TGTGCCAGCAGCCGCCCGGGGACAGGGCTCGGTAACTATGGCTACACCTTC
size: many; J: TRBJ2-5; V: TRBV7-9; D: TRBD1; CDR3: CASSLDRDRGDETQYF; DNA: TGTGCCAGCAGCTTAGACCGGGACAGGGGAGATGAGACCCAGTACTTC
size: NA; J: TRBJ1-6; V: TRBV3-1; D: NA; CDR3: CASSQEWTVRGTLHF; DNA: TGTGCCAGCAGCCAGGAATGGACAGTCCGGGGGACCCTCCACTTT
size: few; J: TRBJ2-3; V: TRBV5-1; D: TRBD2; CDR3: CASGEGFDGGATDTQYF; DNA: TGCGCCAGCGGGGAGGGCTTCGACGGGGGGGCTACAGATACGCAGTATTTT
size: NA; J: TRBJ2-6; V: TRBV7-9; D: TRBD1; CDR3: CASSASPGGGGANVLTF; DNA: TGTGCCAGCAGCGCATCTCCAGGGGGCGGTGGGGCCAACGTCCTGACTTTC
size: few; J: TRBJ2-2; V: TRBV5-1; D: NA; CDR3: CASRRADANTGELFF; DNA: TGCGCCAGCAGACGAGCGGACGCGAACACCGGGGAGCTGTTTTTT
size: NA; J: TRBJ1-5; V: TRBV28; D: NA; CDR3: CASSLPRWGNQPQHF; DNA: TGTGCCAGCAGCCTCCCCCGTTGGGGCAATCAGCCCCAGCATTTT
size: NA; J: TRBJ2-3; V: TRBV11-2; D: NA; CDR3: CASSLVGVDTQYF; DNA: TGTGCCAGCAGCTTAGTAGGCGTAGATACGCAGTATTTT
size: many; J: TRBJ1-3; V: TRBV10-2; D: NA; CDR3: CASRPQGIGNTIYF; DNA: TGCGCCAGCAGGCCCCAGGGAATCGGAAACACCATATATTTT
size: NA; J: TRBJ1-2; V: TRBV6-1; D: NA; CDR3: CAGRPGWLTNYGYTF; DNA: TGTGCTGGGCGTCCCGGCTGGCTAACGAACTATGGCTACACCTTC
size: many; J: TRBJ1-5; V: TRBV12-3/TRBV12-4; D: NA; CDR3: CASSLMDRNQPQHF; DNA: TGTGCCAGCAGTTTAATGGATCGCAATCAGCCCCAGCATTTT
size: NA; J: TRBJ2-7; V: TRBV5-1; D: NA; CDR3: CASSEEGGFRYF; DNA: TGCGCCAGCAGCGAGGAGGGGGGATTTCGGTACTTC
size: NA; J: TRBJ2-1; V: TRBV9; D: NA; CDR3: CASSVDPGGGPNEQFF; DNA: TGTGCCAGCAGCGTAGATCCGGGGGGCGGCCCAAATGAGCAGTTCTTC
size: NA; J: TRBJ1-5; V: TRBV28; D: NA; CDR3: CASSPQLYSNQPQHF; DNA: TGTGCCAGCAGCCCCCAGCTCTATAGCAATCAGCCCCAGCATTTT
size: few; J: TRBJ2-1; V: TRBV18; D: TRBD1; CDR3: CASDPGTGLDEQFF; DNA: TGTGCCAGCGACCCCGGGACAGGGTTGGATGAGCAGTTCTTC
size: NA; J: TRBJ1-3; V: TRBV10-3; D: NA; CDR3: CAISESTLVGNTIYF; DNA: TGTGCCATCAGTGAGTCGACGCTCGTAGGAAACACCATATATTTT
size: few; J: TRBJ2-2; V: TRBV5-1; D: TRBD2; CDR3: CASSLASGTGELFF; DNA: TGCGCCAGCAGCTTGGCTAGCGGGACCGGGGAGCTGTTTTTT
size: NA; J: TRBJ2-5; V: TRBV6-5; D: TRBD1; CDR3: CASRSGGETQYF; DNA: TGTGCCAGCAGGTCAGGGGGAGAGACCCAGTACTTC
size: few; J: TRBJ2-3; V: TRBV30; D: NA; CDR3: CAWGLRVGTDTQYF; DNA: TGTGCCTGGGGACTCCGGGTCGGCACAGATACGCAGTATTTT
size: few; J: TRBJ2-3; V: TRBV7-2; D: TRBD2; CDR3: CASSQGGTSGYTDTQYF; DNA: TGTGCCAGCAGCCAGGGGGGGACTAGCGGTTACACAGATACGCAGTATTTT
size: many; J: TRBJ2-2; V: TRBV5-1; D: NA; CDR3: CASMVATNTGELFF; DNA: TGCGCCAGCATGGTGGCGACGAACACCGGGGAGCTGTTTTTT
size: NA; J: TRBJ2-3; V: TRBV12-3/TRBV12-4; D: NA; CDR3: CASTVGRAASTDTQYF; DNA: TGTGCCAGCACCGTGGGGAGAGCGGCCAGCACAGATACGCAGTATTTT
size: few; J: TRBJ1-2; V: TRBV28; D: NA; CDR3: CASSLSRGYTF; DNA: TGTGCCAGCAGTTTATCCCGGGGCTACACCTTC
size: few; J: TRBJ1-5; V: TRBV3-1; D: NA; CDR3: CASSQGGSNQPQHF; DNA: TGTGCCAGCAGCCAGGGAGGGAGCAATCAGCCCCAGCATTTT
size: NA; J: TRBJ1-1; V: TRBV6-5; D: NA; CDR3: CASRTTARAEAFF; DNA: TGTGCCAGCAGAACGACCGCGAGGGCTGAAGCTTTCTTT
size: NA; J: TRBJ1-4; V: TRBV6-5; D: TRBD1; CDR3: CASSPTGGTFGEKLFF; DNA: TGTGCCAGCAGTCCGACAGGGGGTACCTTTGGTGAAAAACTGTTTTTT